The clone carrying this T cell receptor beta chain was seen a handful of times. CDR1 is LGHNA, CDR2 YNFKEQ, per germline. The CDR3 is made up of 13 amino acids. The V and J ends lost 4 bases and 10 bases respectively, with 16 bases between them. These data belong to a study of regulatory T cells in long-lasting Graves disease. In building TCR beta libraries, iRepertoire HTBI primers were used together with Arm-PCR of CDR3 regions. TCRdb itself ran the multiplex PCR reads through MiXCR, one entry per CDR3 protein. The sample records a few hundred thousand distinct CDR3 sequences, 20% being singletons. Described time point: newly diagnosed GD, antithyroid drugs for less than 3 months. From PBMCs, RNA was extracted and then used to make the TCR library. Into tubes containing EDTA, approximately 8.5 milliliters of peripheral blood were drawn.

The TCR originated in a female donor with Graves disease. The sequencing used peripheral blood mononuclear cells (PBMCs), collected at new diagnosis, from a patient treated with antithyroid drugs. The chain carries TRBV4-2 and TRBJ1-1, with D maybe TRBD1 (5 bases). In DNA, the CDR3 is TGTGCCAGCAGCCCCGGGACCCTATCAGGAGCTTTCTTT. Its translation: CASSPGTLSGAFF.